This T cell receptor beta chain stems from a study of Ad26.COV2.S vaccination and SARS-CoV-2 variants. Treatment meaning: about 20 received Ad26.COV2.S at low or high dose, single or two shots; several received placebo; per-sample allocation not given. Sampling was done on day 63 after the first vaccine or placebo injection. The protocol was immunoSEQ multiplex PCR, while the TCRdb copy is restricted to in-frame clones and leaves out a portion. The top ten clones hold 3.5% of a sample with 400,000 or so clones, 75% to 90% of them seen once. This material consisted of peripheral blood, taken in a trial of Ad26.COV2.S vaccine versus placebo. The clonotype comes from a person between 18 and 59 years old who received the Ad26.COV2.S COVID-19 vaccine or a placebo.

CDR3 residues: CASTSGLAGYNEQFF. The CDR3 bases are TGTGCCAGCACCTCGGGACTAGCGGGATACAATGAGCAGTTCTTC. The V gene is TRBV2, the J gene TRBJ2-1, with 13 nucleotides matching TRBD2. This CDR3 spans 15 amino acids. J was trimmed by 4 bases and V by 7 bases; bases with no gene match: 4. In germline, CDR1 is SNHLY, CDR2 FYNNEI.